This is a list of T cell receptor beta chains from one sample in a study of blood T cell repertoires in COVID-19. TCRdb's table, derived via immunoSEQ multiplex PCR, lists solely in-frame clones and lacks some. The profile shows about 260,000 clones, around 93% of them singletons. The sequenced material came from PBMCs or T cells enriched from blood (not recorded which). These receptors were collected from a man aged 35 to 55 who had been exposed to COVID-19. Each CDR3 is given with its conserved first and last residue. The D gene is left open where the match is weak. Clone size appears in some rows only: once, few, many, or a class for an expanded clone.

>TRBD1|TRBJ1-3|-|TRBV18
CASSPDRSGNTIYF
TGTGCCAGCTCCCCGGACAGGTCTGGAAACACCATATATTTT
>-|TRBJ1-6|-|TRBV21-1
CASSKKTPRGQAYNSPLHF
TGTGCCAGCAGCAAAAAAACTCCGCGGGGACAGGCTTATAATTCACCCCTCCACTTT
>TRBD2|TRBJ2-1|-|TRBV12-3/TRBV12-4
CASSRTSGRLQFF
TGTGCCAGCAGTCGGACTAGCGGGAGGCTGCAGTTCTTC
>TRBD2|TRBJ2-7|-|TRBV13
CASSSRGLAGGPDRNEQYF
TGTGCCAGCAGCTCGAGGGGCCTAGCGGGAGGGCCCGATAGGAACGAGCAGTACTTC
>-|TRBJ1-6|-|TRBV2
CASSDHGPDNSPLHF
TGTGCCAGCAGTGATCACGGTCCCGATAATTCACCCCTCCACTTT
>-|TRBJ1-2|-|TRBV5-1
CASSLGTGRANYGYTF
TGCGCCAGCAGCTTGGGTACCGGTAGAGCTAACTATGGCTACACCTTC
>-|TRBJ2-3|-|TRBV24-1
CATSDRRAYRPDTQYF
TGTGCCACCAGTGATAGACGAGCGTACCGTCCAGATACGCAGTATTTT
>TRBD2|TRBJ2-3|once|TRBV9
CASKTLAGAADTQYF
TGTGCCAGCAAGACCTTAGCGGGAGCGGCAGATACGCAGTATTTT
>-|TRBJ2-7|-|TRBV21-1
CASSKVRGSSYEQYF
TGTGCCAGCAGCAAAGTCAGGGGGAGCTCCTACGAGCAGTACTTC
>TRBD1|TRBJ2-2|-|TRBV10-3
CAISGGPMGQGAGELFF
TGTGCCATCAGTGGGGGTCCTATGGGACAGGGCGCCGGGGAGCTGTTTTTT
>-|TRBJ1-2|-|TRBV7-9
CASSLAGRPGYTF
TGTGCCAGCAGCTTAGCTGGGAGACCAGGCTACACCTTC
>-|TRBJ1-5|once|TRBV28
CASSLGAKPQHF
TGTGCCAGCAGTTTGGGGGCGAAGCCCCAGCATTTT
>-|TRBJ2-7|once|TRBV3-1/TRBV3-2
CASSHSRDTLPYEQYF
TGTGCCAGCAGCCACTCCCGGGACACCTTACCCTACGAGCAGTACTTC
>-|TRBJ2-2|-|TRBV21-1
CASSKNRDRNTGELFF
TGTGCCAGCAGCAAGAACCGGGACAGGAACACCGGGGAGCTGTTTTTT
>-|TRBJ2-1|-|TRBV30
CAWYRAYNEQFF
TGTGCCTGGTACAGGGCTTACAATGAGCAGTTCTTC
>-|TRBJ2-7|few|TRBV14
CASSHARTVPYEQYF
TGTGCCAGCAGCCACGCCCGGACAGTTCCCTACGAGCAGTACTTC
>-|TRBJ2-2|-|TRBV5-1
CASSLAVTGELFF
TGCGCCAGCAGCTTGGCTGTGACCGGGGAGCTGTTTTTT
>-|TRBJ1-5|-|TRBV19
CASSLTGRYSNQPQHF
TGTGCCAGTAGTTTGACAGGACGCTATAGCAATCAGCCCCAGCATTTT
>-|TRBJ2-1|-|TRBV2
CASSDGYAGSYNEQFF
TGTGCCAGCAGTGACGGGTACGCGGGGTCATACAATGAGCAGTTCTTC
>TRBD1|TRBJ2-7|few|TRBV5-4
CASSLTGEQYF
TGTGCCAGCAGCCTGACAGGGGAGCAGTACTTC
>TRBD1|TRBJ2-1|-|TRBV28
CASRTGQGYNEQFF
TGTGCCAGCAGGACGGGACAGGGATACAATGAGCAGTTCTTC
>-|TRBJ2-5|medium-sized|TRBV15
CATSSVAGETQYF
TGTGCCACCAGCAGTGTAGCTGGGGAGACCCAGTACTTC
>-|TRBJ1-1|once|TRBV7-9
CASSLVWERTEAFF
TGTGCCAGCAGCTTAGTGTGGGAGAGGACTGAAGCTTTCTTT
>TRBD1|TRBJ1-3|-|TRBV13
CASSLGWTGGSGNTIYF
TGTGCCAGCAGCTTAGGCTGGACAGGGGGAAGTGGAAACACCATATATTTT
>-|TRBJ1-6|-|TRBV28
CASSPSGFTLHF
TGTGCCAGCAGTCCATCAGGGTTCACCCTCCACTTT
>-|TRBJ1-5|-|TRBV28
CASSLIWGRDNQPQHF
TGTGCCAGCAGTTTAATCTGGGGCAGGGACAATCAGCCCCAGCATTTT